Shown below are 6 T cell receptor beta chains from a single sample sequenced in a study of memory CD4+ T cells and cytomegalovirus serostatus. Profiling relied on immunoSEQ multiplex PCR, and the TCRdb table lists in-frame clones only, not all of them. Counted here are approximately 65,000 clones, roughly three quarters occurring once; the ten biggest clones make up roughly 0.94%. The sort gate was single viable CD3+CD4+CD8-CD45RO+ cells for memory CD4+ T cells. The sequencing input was memory CD4+ T cells from blood. These receptors all stem from an adult in good health and CMV-seronegative.

The chain is built from TRBV27 and TRBJ1-5; no definite D call. V lost 0 bases to trimming and J lost 4 bases, with 16 bases between them. This CDR3 region has 17 residues. Germline V gene sequence: CDR1 MNHEY, CDR2 SMNVEV (reference sequence). The CDR3, as DNA: TGTGCCAGCAGTTTATCACGGGGATCTGCGGGGAATCAGCCCCAGCATTTT. Protein product: CASSLSRGSAGNQPQHF.

The rearrangement uses TRBV28 and TRBJ1-5; possible D gene TRBD1, 6 bases. The CDR3 length is 17 residues. Looked up from germline, CDR1 is MDHEN and CDR2 is SYDVKM. V lost 3 bases and J 0 bases, leaving 15 bases between the germline ends. CDR3 DNA sequence: TGTGCCAGCAGTTTGGCCCCTTCAGGGGTTAGCAATCAGCCCCAGCATTTT. As protein: CASSLAPSGVSNQPQHF.

The chain uses TRBV7-9 and TRBJ2-5; the match to TRBD2 covers 11 bases. Germline V gives CDR1 SEHNR, CDR2 FQNEAQ (reference sequence). Trimming removed 7 bases from V and 5 bases from J; junction bases left unmatched: 9. The length of the CDR3 is 15 residues. DNA of the CDR3: TGTGCCAGCACGCCGGGACTAGCGGCCAGTGAGACCCAGTACTTC. This encodes CASTPGLAASETQYF.

The chain joins TRBV5-1 to TRBJ2-1; TRBD2 matches at 10 bases. The V and J ends lost 0 bases and 6 bases, in that order; junction bases with no gene match: 6. Germline V gene lookup returns CDR1 SGHRS and CDR2 YFSETQ. The CDR3 has 16 amino acids. In DNA, the CDR3 is TGCGCCAGCAGCTTGGCCGCTAGCGGGAGTACCAATGAGCAGTTCTTC. Translating gives CASSLAASGSTNEQFF.

The chain employs TRBV19 and TRBJ1-5; D may be TRBD1 (6 bases). Germline V gene data show CDR1 as LNHDA and CDR2 as SQIVND (reference sequence). The CDR3 runs 15 residues. V gave up 7 bases and J gave up 0 bases, with 13 bases separating them. CDR3 residues: CASKTGYYSNQPQHF. CDR3 nucleotide sequence: TGTGCCAGTAAAACAGGGTACTATAGCAATCAGCCCCAGCATTTT.

The chain employs TRBV11-2 and TRBJ2-7; possibly TRBD1 or TRBD2 for D (5 bases each). The CDR3 contains 16 residues. V was pared by 5 bases and J by 2 bases, with 19 bases between. Germline values: CDR1 SGHAT, CDR2 FQNNGV. CDR3 loop: CASSPLRWDETYEQYF. DNA of the CDR3: TGTGCCAGCAGCCCTCTGAGATGGGACGAGACCTACGAGCAGTACTTC.